Presented here are 6 T cell receptor beta chains from one specimen sequenced in a study of vaccination and CD4 T cells after COVID-19. TCRdb independently ran MiXCR on the PCR reads; one entry per CDR3 protein. The table includes 30,000 to 40,000 distinct CDR3 sequences, around 39% detected once. Sample time point: late sampling 161 to 241 days after vaccination in a few convalescent patients. Sequencing was performed on CD4+ T cells from blood, taken about 7 months after SARS-CoV-2 vaccination. The receptors originated from a human donor who had recovered from COVID-19.

The rearrangement uses TRBV20-1 and TRBJ1-6; D remains unclear. Trimming pared 0 bases from V and 7 bases from J, leaving 4 bases between. This CDR3 comprises 12 residues. Germline CDR1 DFQATT, CDR2 SNEGSKA (reference sequence). CDR3 sequence: CSARDVNSPLHF. The DNA for the CDR3 is TGCAGTGCTAGAGATGTAAATTCACCCCTCCACTTT.

Worth noting for this clonotype: A junction boundary mismatches the germline segment, possibly from a read error. This chain uses TRBV7-6 with TRBJ2-6; D call uncertain. CDR3 length: 17 residues. Germline CDR1 reads SGHVS; CDR2 reads FNYEAQ. For the CDR3, the DNA is TGTGCCAGCAGCTTATCTACGGCGGAATCTGGGGTCAACGTCCTGACTTTC. Translated: CASSLSTAESGVNVLTF.

This rearrangement joins TRBV20-1 to TRBJ1-6; possible D gene TRBD1, 5 bases. CDR1 and CDR2 (germline): DFQATT, SNEGSKA (reference sequence). V was pared by 5 bases and J by 0 bases, with 14 bases between. CDR3 size: 16 residues. CDR3 sequence (DNA): TGCAGTGCTGGGACCACACTGAGCTCCTATAATTCACCCCTCCACTTT. It specifies CSAGTTLSSYNSPLHF.

V usage is TRBV24-1 and J usage is TRBJ2-3, with D tentatively TRBD1 (6 bases). Germline CDR1 KGHDR, CDR2 SFDVKD. Trimming stripped 2 bases from V and 0 bases from J, with 8 bases between. The CDR3 is 15 residues long. Written as DNA, the CDR3 is TGTGCCACCAGTGATTCGGGACAAAGCACAGATACGCAGTATTTT. This encodes CATSDSGQSTDTQYF.

This clonotype was detected a few times. A read error may produce the germline difference seen at one junction end. This chain uses TRBV7-7 with TRBJ2-7; 10 bases map to TRBD1. This CDR3 is built from 16 residues. CDR1 SSHAT and CDR2 FNYEAQ come from the germline V gene (reference sequence). This CDR3 reads CASTHPGQGKGYEQYF. The CDR3 region has the DNA TGTGCTAGCACCCACCCGGGACAGGGGAAAGGCTACGAGCAGTACTTC.

DNA for the CDR3: TGTGCCAGCGGTCCCGGGACCTACTACGAGCAGTACTTC. This sequence encodes CASGPGTYYEQYF. The chain links TRBV6-1 to TRBJ2-7, with D perhaps matching TRBD1 or TRBD2 (5 bases each). CDR3 size: 13 residues. The germline V gene encodes CDR1 MNHNS and CDR2 SASEGT. Between the trimmed V and J ends, which lost 8 bases and 3 bases, there was a span of 14 bases.